This T cell receptor (beta chain) is from a study of cytomegalovirus exposure and HLA in healthy donors. Study at large: Early released data comprised 80 million to 100 million unique TCRs from HLA-typed donors.

Regarding the study as a whole: The presence/absence work took it that sequencing depth was about the same across donors. Accurate HLA-A and HLA-B prediction from TCR beta sequences was reported for most subjects.

This clone was counted a few times. Its specificity is not known. PCR amplification relied on 60 Vbeta primers (plus 13 Jbeta primers). TCRdb's copy holds only in-frame clones and misses some; the assay was immunoSEQ multiplex PCR. The repertoire has under 250,000 clones, about 77% of them found once; the top ten carry approximately 0.47%. While unrecorded immune exposures were likely, the donors were nominally healthy when sampled. This receptor was obtained from a boy under 18 in good health and CMV-seronegative. The sample taken for sequencing was PBMCs.

The CDR3 loop reads CASSHGQDYNEQFF. The DNA of the CDR3 is TGCGCCAGCAGCCACGGACAGGACTACAATGAGCAGTTCTTC. This chain uses TRBV4-1 with TRBJ2-1; TRBD1 matches 7 bases. V was pared by 3 bases and J by 3 bases, with 2 bases of the junction left unmatched. The CDR3 covers 14 residues. From germline, CDR1 is MGHRA and CDR2 YSYEKL.